Below are 16 T cell receptor beta chains sequenced from a single sample in a study of CD8+ T cells in alopecia areata. Extraction and reverse transcription of RNA yielded cDNA as the sequencing template. The protocol was immunoSEQ multiplex PCR, while the TCRdb copy is restricted to in-frame clones and leaves out a portion. The table records approximately 100,000 clones, 40% to 55% of them present only once. Sequenced sample: CD4+ T cells sorted from blood. Receptors originate from a human donor with alopecia areata.

This sequence joins TRBV18 and TRBJ1-2; D is unclear. Germline V CDR1 and CDR2: KGHSH, LQKENI. V lost 0 bases and J lost 5, with 10 bases in between. The CDR3 length is 14 residues. In DNA form, the CDR3 reads TGTGCCAGCTCACCACCGAGTGCTCAGTATGGCTACACCTTC. Encoded protein: CASSPPSAQYGYTF.

The chain joins TRBV30 to TRBJ1-1, with 9 bases identical to TRBD1. CDR3 size: 13 residues. The germline V gene has CDR1 GTSNPN and CDR2 SVGIG (reference sequence). V shed 4 bases, J shed 8 bases, and the junction held 8 bases outside the gene matches. The CDR3 reads CAWTPGQGVEAFF. The CDR3 coding sequence is TGTGCCTGGACACCGGGACAGGGAGTGGAAGCTTTCTTT.

This clone was seen a handful of times. This chain connects TRBV29-1 to TRBJ1-1; 10 bases align to TRBD1. Germline V gene data show CDR1 as SQVTM and CDR2 as ANQGSEA. The CDR3 consists of 14 residues. V lost 4 bases to trimming and J lost 3 bases; unmatched junction nucleotides: 5. CDR3 region: CSVVTGGVYTEAFF. The CDR3 DNA sequence: TGCAGCGTTGTGACAGGGGGCGTATACACTGAAGCTTTCTTT.

A few counts support this clone. The V call is TRBV7-9, the J call TRBJ2-1, with 12 bases lining up with TRBD2. CDR3 length: 17 residues. The germline CDR1 and CDR2 sequences are SEHNR and FQNEAQ (reference sequence). V lost 5 bases, J lost 8 bases, and 13 bases stayed unmatched. This chain's CDR3 is CASSTPSGGAYGDEQFF. In nucleotides, the CDR3 is TGTGCCAGCAGCACCCCTAGCGGGGGGGCCTATGGGGATGAGCAGTTCTTC.

The rearrangement joins TRBV7-9 to TRBJ2-2; D is undetermined. Deletions cut 6 bases from V and 2 bases from J, with 4 bases between. Germline V gives CDR1 SEHNR, CDR2 FQNEAQ (reference sequence). CDR3 length: 12 amino acids. The CDR3 reads CASRNNTGELFF. The DNA for the CDR3 is TGTGCCAGCAGGAATAACACCGGGGAGCTGTTTTTT. The full variable domain, completed using reference TRBV7-9 and TRBJ2-2, is DTGVSQNPRHKITKRGQNVTFRCDPISEHNRLYWYRQTLGQGPEFLTYFQNEAQLEKSRLLSDRFSAERPKGSFSTLEIQRTEQGDSAMYLCASRNNTGELFFGEGSRLTVL.

This chain links TRBV4-2 with TRBJ2-3; no clear D gene. CDR3 length: 15 amino acids. The V gene lost 6 bases and the J gene lost 0 bases, with 13 bases spanning the gap. CDR1 and CDR2 from the germline V gene are LGHNA and YNFKEQ. CDR3 nucleotide sequence: TGTGCCAGCAGTACGACACCTACTAGCACAGATACGCAGTATTTT. It is translated as CASSTTPTSTDTQYF.

This clone was seen only a few times. This chain joins TRBV20-1 and TRBJ1-4; D is ambiguous. The CDR3 totals 11 residues. CDR1 and CDR2 from the germline V gene are DFQATT and SNEGSKA (reference sequence). Trimming stripped 5 bases from V and 15 bases from J, with 16 bases between. Written as DNA, the CDR3 is TGCAGTGCTTATGCGCAGGCATTGATGTTTTTT. This encodes CSAYAQALMFF.

The CDR3 nucleotides read TGCAGCGTGGAAATAGTGAACACTGAAGCTTTCTTT. Its protein is CSVEIVNTEAFF. J is TRBJ1-1 and V is TRBV29-1; D is ambiguous. In germline, CDR1 is SQVTM, CDR2 ANQGSEA. This CDR3 comprises 12 residues. Trimming pared 6 bases from V and 0 bases from J, leaving 8 bases between.

This chain connects TRBV6-5 to TRBJ1-1, with TRBD1 matching 7 bases. The CDR3 runs 13 residues. In germline, CDR1 is MNHEY, CDR2 SVGAGI. The V segment lost 7 bases and the J segment 2 bases; nucleotides outside the gene matches: 4. In nucleotides, the CDR3 is TGTGCCAGCACCCGGGACAGTAACACTGAAGCTTTCTTT. It specifies CASTRDSNTEAFF.

This clone has more than one count but fewer than ten. This chain connects TRBV29-1 to TRBJ2-7; possible D gene TRBD1, 5 bases. CDR1 is SQVTM and CDR2 is ANQGSEA in the germline V gene. V was pared by 7 bases and J by 6 bases, with 19 bases between. The CDR3 is made up of 13 amino acids. CDR3 amino acids: CSGSKGLQGEQYF. The CDR3 region has the DNA TGCAGCGGGTCTAAAGGGCTTCAGGGCGAGCAGTACTTC.

V usage is TRBV30 and J usage is TRBJ1-5; TRBD1 aligns across 8 bases. The CDR3 totals 13 residues. Germline V gene data show CDR1 as GTSNPN and CDR2 as SVGIG (reference sequence). J lost 3 bases, V lost 4 bases, and 2 bases had no gene match. CDR3 in DNA: TGTGCCTGGACAGGGGGCTTCAATCAGCCCCAGCATTTT. It translates to CAWTGGFNQPQHF. The variable domain in full, with the rest retrieved from reference TRBV30 and TRBJ1-5, is SQTIHQWPATLVQPVGSPLSLECTVEGTSNPNLYWYRQAAGRGLQLLFYSVGIGQISSEVPQNLSASRPQDRQFILSSKKLLLSDSGFYLCAWTGGFNQPQHFGDGTRLSIL.

The rearrangement links TRBV7-2 to TRBJ2-3; the D is unclear. Trimming stripped 3 bases from V and 3 bases from J, with 4 bases between. CDR3 size: 12 residues. Germline CDR1 SGHTA, CDR2 FQGNSA. This CDR3 is CASSFGTDTQYF. The CDR3 DNA is TGTGCCAGCAGCTTTGGTACAGATACGCAGTATTTT.

The gene calls are TRBV30 and TRBJ1-3; D is ambiguous. The V gene lost 3 bases and the J gene lost 9 bases, with 12 bases spanning the gap. CDR1 is GTSNPN, CDR2 SVGIG, per germline (reference sequence). The CDR3 runs to 12 residues. The CDR3 reads CAWSVLGGTIYF. CDR3 nucleotide sequence: TGTGCCTGGAGCGTACTTGGAGGCACCATATATTTT.

The rearrangement uses TRBV30 and TRBJ1-2; possible D gene TRBD1, 6 bases. V lost 0 bases and J lost 5, with 22 bases in between. Germline assignment: CDR1 GTSNPN and CDR2 SVGIG (reference sequence). The CDR3 sequence is 17 residues long. DNA for the CDR3: TGTGCCTGGAGTGTACCGGACAGCAGGGCAGGGTGGTATGGCTACACCTTC. As protein: CAWSVPDSRAGWYGYTF.

This clone was counted a single time. Different DNA sequences within this sample yield the same CDR3. CDR3 residues: CSVGGASGAFQETQYF. In DNA, the CDR3 is TGCAGCGTTGGAGGAGCTAGCGGGGCTTTTCAAGAGACCCAGTACTTC. The chain joins TRBV29-1 to TRBJ2-5, with 9 positions matching TRBD2. The CDR3 is 16 amino acids. The V and J ends lost 4 bases and 2 bases, in that order; junction bases with no gene match: 11. The germline V gene has CDR1 SQVTM and CDR2 ANQGSEA.

The chain joins TRBV9 to TRBJ2-7; D unclear. Trimming removed 6 bases from V and 5 bases from J, with 21 bases in between. The CDR3 is 15 amino acids. Germline CDR1 and CDR2: SGDLS and YYNGEE. The DNA for the CDR3 is TGTGCCAGCACTCCCTCGATTACGGTCGGAAACGAGCAGTACTTC. Its protein product is CASTPSITVGNEQYF.